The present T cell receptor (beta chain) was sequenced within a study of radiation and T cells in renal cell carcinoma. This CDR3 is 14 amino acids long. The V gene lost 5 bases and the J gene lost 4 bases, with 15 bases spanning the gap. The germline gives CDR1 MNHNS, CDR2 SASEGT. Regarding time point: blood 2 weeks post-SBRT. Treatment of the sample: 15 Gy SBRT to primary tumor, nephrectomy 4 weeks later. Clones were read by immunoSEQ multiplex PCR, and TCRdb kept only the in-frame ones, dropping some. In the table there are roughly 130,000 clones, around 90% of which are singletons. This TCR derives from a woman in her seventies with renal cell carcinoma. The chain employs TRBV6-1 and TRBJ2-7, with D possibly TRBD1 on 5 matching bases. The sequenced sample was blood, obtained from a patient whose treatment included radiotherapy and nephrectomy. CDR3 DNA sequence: TGTGCCAGCAGTCCTTTGACAGTTCCTTACGAGCAGTACTTC. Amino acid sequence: CASSPLTVPYEQYF.